This TCR beta chain was found in a study of T cells expressing NK-cell markers. Study-wide context: Eight donors were sequenced, seven testing HCMV-seropositive and one testing seronegative.

One entry per CDR3 protein, without DNA, is what TCRdb gives after re-calling the 5' RACE reads. The repertoire table contains about 450,000 distinct CDR3 sequences. CDR1 is LNHNV and CDR2 is YYDKDF in the germline V gene (reference sequence). The length of the CDR3 is 13 residues. The receptor was derived from a woman aged 18 to 69 in good health. This sequence joins TRBV15 and TRBJ1-6; TCRdb's D call, TRBD1, is unchecked because there is no DNA. Material for sequencing was blood T cells: a sorted CD56 or NKG2C T cell subset, CD4+ or CD8+ T cells, or bulk PBMC T cells (not recorded which). CDR3 loop: CATSDREDSPLHF.